The 16 T cell receptor beta chains below come from one sample, sequenced in a study of blood T cell repertoires in COVID-19. The assay was immunoSEQ multiplex PCR, and TCRdb's table has in-frame clones only and misses some. The data contain 250,000 to 300,000 clones, 87% of them singletons. The specimen was peripheral blood. These receptors were obtained from a woman aged 50 to 65 who had recovered from COVID-19.

This sequence joins TRBV19 and TRBJ2-7, with TRBD1 identical over 12 bases. Germline-derived CDR1 and CDR2 are LNHDA and SQIVND (reference sequence). This CDR3 has 14 residues. After removal of 3 bases from V and 6 bases from J, the junction contained 3 bases not matched to a gene. The CDR3 spells CASSMGTGGAEQYF. The CDR3 DNA sequence: TGTGCCAGTAGTATGGGGACAGGGGGCGCCGAGCAGTACTTC. Drawing the rest from reference TRBV19 and TRBJ2-7, the complete variable domain is DGGITQSPKYLFRKEGQNVTLSCEQNLNHDAMYWYRQDPGQGLRLIYYSQIVNDFQKGDIAEGYSVSREKKESFPLTVTSAQKNPTAFYLCASSMGTGGAEQYFGPGTRLTVT.

The chain joins TRBV6-5 to TRBJ1-2; 8 nucleotides align to TRBD1. This CDR3 contains 14 residues. Germline V gene sequence: CDR1 MNHEY, CDR2 SVGAGI. The V gene end was trimmed by 4 bases and the J gene end by 4 bases; junction bases not matched to a gene: 5. CDR3 nucleotide sequence: TGTGCCAGCAGTTTCAGGGGGCGAGTCTATGGCTACACCTTC. Translated, it gives CASSFRGRVYGYTF.

This clone was recorded many times. This chain links TRBV19 with TRBJ2-7, with TRBD2 identical over 9 bases. The CDR3 extends over 15 amino acids. CDR1 is LNHDA and CDR2 is SQIVND in the germline V gene (reference sequence). V lost 7 bases, J lost 7 bases, and 14 bases stayed unmatched. CDR3 in DNA: TGTGCCAGTAAGGGGGCACCTAGCGGGGTAGGAGAGCAGTACTTC. As protein: CASKGAPSGVGEQYF.

Here the CDR3 reads CAIRDSFLSTDTQYF. The CDR3 DNA reads TGTGCCATCCGGGACTCCTTCCTAAGCACAGATACGCAGTATTTT. The chain employs TRBV19 and TRBJ2-3; tentatively, D is TRBD2 (6 bases). Per the germline V gene, CDR1 is LNHDA and CDR2 is SQIVND (reference sequence). The CDR3 loop spans 15 amino acids. Trimming removed 10 bases at V and 0 bases at J, with 17 bases between. Using reference TRBV19 and TRBJ2-3 for the parts outside the CDR3, the full variable domain is DGGITQSPKYLFRKEGQNVTLSCEQNLNHDAMYWYRQDPGQGLRLIYYSQIVNDFQKGDIAEGYSVSREKKESFPLTVTSAQKNPTAFYLCAIRDSFLSTDTQYFGPGTRLTVL.

As regards this clone: At the DNA level, this CDR3 is encoded by other sequences in the same sample as well. The gene calls are TRBV10-3 and TRBJ2-2; 8 positions agree with TRBD1. With 9 bases clipped from V and 5 bases from J, the junction kept 2 bases outside the gene matches. Per the germline V gene, CDR1 is ENHRY and CDR2 is SYGVKD. The CDR3 extends over 12 amino acids. CDR3 sequence: CAITGGTGELFF. Written as DNA, the CDR3 is TGTGCCATTACAGGGGGAACCGGGGAGCTGTTTTTT.

The V call is TRBV29-1, the J call TRBJ1-4; TRBD1 matches at 8 bases. The junction had 5 bases not matched to a gene; V was cut back by 6 bases and J by 8 bases. Germline V gives CDR1 SQVTM, CDR2 ANQGSEA. CDR3 size: 12 residues. CDR3 protein: CSVGQGGEKLFF. CDR3 sequence (DNA): TGCAGCGTCGGACAGGGTGGCGAAAAACTGTTTTTT.

V gene TRBV27 combines with J gene TRBJ2-1, with 7 positions matching TRBD1. The CDR3 is made up of 18 amino acids. V trimming: 0 bases; J trimming: 0 bases; junction bases outside the gene matches: 8. Germline CDR1 is MNHEY and CDR2 is SMNVEV (reference sequence). The CDR3 coding sequence is TGTGCCAGCAGTTTATCCACCGCACGACAGGGCTCCTACAATGAGCAGTTCTTC. Amino acid sequence: CASSLSTARQGSYNEQFF.

The V and J genes are TRBV30 and TRBJ2-4; weak D call: TRBD2 (5 bases). Looked up from germline, CDR1 is GTSNPN and CDR2 is SVGIG (reference sequence). This CDR3 region has 16 residues. Between the trimmed V and J ends, which lost 5 bases and 5 bases, there was a span of 22 bases. The CDR3 DNA follows: TGTGCCTGGGCTCGTCCCCTTCAGATCGGGGAAAACATTCAGTACTTC. This codes for CAWARPLQIGENIQYF.

In its sample, this clone was seen once. The CDR3, as DNA: TGCGCCAGCAGCCACCCAGGGGGCGGCTATGGCTACACCTTC. It specifies CASSHPGGGYGYTF. V and J are TRBV4-1 and TRBJ1-2; TRBD1 matches at 8 bases. V was clipped by 3 bases and J by 4 bases; unmatched bases: 4. Germline V gene sequence: CDR1 MGHRA, CDR2 YSYEKL. The CDR3 contains 14 residues.

The chain uses TRBV5-1 and TRBJ2-1; 8 bases agree with TRBD1. With V trimmed by 4 bases and J by 3 bases, 21 bases remained unmatched. The V gene's germline CDR1 is SGHRS and CDR2 YFSETQ. This CDR3 has 20 amino acids. The CDR3 DNA sequence: TGCGCCAGCAGCCCGGCGCCCTTAAGGACAGGGTCGTGGGGCTACAATGAGCAGTTCTTC. It is translated as CASSPAPLRTGSWGYNEQFF.

The rearrangement joins TRBV6-2 or TRBV6-3 to TRBJ1-2; the D gene is possibly TRBD1 (5 bases). With 7 bases removed from V and 7 bases from J, the gap between germline ends came to 13 bases. The CDR3 totals 12 residues. Germline loops: CDR1 MNHEY, CDR2 SVGEGT. The CDR3 is CASTPQGFGYTF. CDR3 DNA sequence: TGTGCCAGCACCCCCCAGGGATTTGGCTACACCTTC.

The chain couples TRBV7-6 to TRBJ2-4, with 9 bases fitting TRBD1. The CDR3 consists of 14 residues. CDR1 SGHVS and CDR2 FNYEAQ come from the germline V gene. The V gene end was trimmed by 5 bases and the J gene end by 2 bases; junction bases not matched to a gene: 1. CDR3 sequence reads: CASSDRGTKNIQYF. The CDR3 DNA reads as TGTGCCAGCAGCGACAGGGGGACCAAAAACATTCAGTACTTC.

This rearrangement joins TRBV19 to TRBJ2-3; perhaps TRBD2 as D (5 bases). Between the trimmed V and J ends, which lost 3 bases and 2 bases, there was a span of 12 bases. The CDR3 covers 15 residues. Germline CDR1 LNHDA, CDR2 SQIVND (reference sequence). The CDR3 nucleotides read TGTGCCAGTAGTATCGGAGCGACTAACACAGATACGCAGTATTTT. Translation: CASSIGATNTDTQYF.

The rearrangement joins TRBV4-3 to TRBJ1-2, with 9 bases that match TRBD1. CDR3 length equals 15 residues. V lost 1 base to trimming and J lost 8 bases; unmatched junction nucleotides: 8. Per the germline V gene, CDR1 is LGHNA and CDR2 is YSLEER. The CDR3 coding sequence is TGCGCCAGCAGCCAAGTACTTGACAGGGGGGAAGGCTACACCTTC. It encodes CASSQVLDRGEGYTF.

This chain connects TRBV19 to TRBJ1-6; TRBD1 agrees at 8 bases. The CDR3 contains 14 residues. Germline CDR1 reads LNHDA; CDR2 reads SQIVND (reference sequence). J gave up 10 bases and V 4 bases, and 6 bases lay outside the gene matches. The CDR3 DNA follows: TGTGCCAGTAGTACAGGGGGCCTGGGCTCACCCCTCCACTTT. The encoded protein is CASSTGGLGSPLHF.

This chain joins TRBV27 and TRBJ2-1, with 10 bases lining up with TRBD2. Germline V gene lookup returns CDR1 MNHEY and CDR2 SMNVEV (reference sequence). V trimming: 3 bases; J trimming: 8 bases; junction bases outside the gene matches: 13. The CDR3 contains 17 residues. The CDR3 is CASSFAALAGVFDEQFF. DNA for the CDR3: TGTGCCAGCAGTTTCGCCGCCCTAGCGGGAGTTTTCGATGAGCAGTTCTTC.